The sequence of this TCR beta chain was determined in a study of blood T cell repertoires in COVID-19 (dated by TCRdb to the early 2020s). About the investigation overall: The collaborator samples originated in the United States, Italy and Spain and spanned the acute and convalescent phases of COVID-19. The repertoires were made available in a free public database intended to serve as a resource for research on the immune response to SARS-CoV-2. Sample metadata almost always included a de-identified subject ID, COVID-19 status, age in years and sex. HLA class I and class II types, where available, came from metadata supplied by the sample provider rather than from assay-based typing. Deeply sampled blood TCRbeta repertoires from subjects exposed to, actively infected with, or recovered from COVID-19 were included in the dataset. The samples were drawn from the first 160 participants of the ongoing ImmuneRACE study and from under 1,500 subjects provided by 6 global collaborators. The material from the prospective study consisted of cDNA or gDNA derived from T cells, B-cell-depleted T cells, or PBMCs. The paper as a whole reports these results and caveats: The quantity of clinical and demographic metadata differed by source and by participant and was supplied without curation.

Its CDR3 holds 11 amino acids, cysteine through phenylalanine. Left in the record is the CDR3 DNA by itself, 33 bases read in frame from the first base. V loses 1 base of germline sequence and J loses 10 bases, and the interval between the two ends is 7 bases. TCRbeta CDR3 regions were amplified from genomic DNA by means of the immunoSEQ Assay, a bias-controlled multiplex PCR. As for the original processing: Nucleated cell counts per sample were estimated from amplification of reference gene primers within the assay. To quantify the absolute abundance of each unique TCRbeta CDR3 rearrangement, sequence reads were collapsed and filtered. For each sample, productive Simpson clonality was calculated as the square root of Simpson's diversity index over productive rearrangements. TCRdb stores this immuneACCESS table with in-frame sequences only. Part of the clones is absent; in the studies checked, under half of the shortfall reflects unresolved V genes, and no reason is known for the rest. Clonal size and the V and J genes are those of that table, whereas D and trimming came from the DNA. Across this sample there are more than 150,000 clones, with around 85% seen only once. More than 3% of the sample is taken by the ten largest.

Worth noting for this clone: What antigen it recognizes has not been identified. No per-base quality is available; no much larger clone lies one base away.

Collaborating institutions collected whole blood in K2EDTA tubes following their own protocols. For TCRbeta analysis, collaborators shipped samples in one of three forms: frozen whole blood, isolated PBMCs, or DNA extracted from either of those sample types. The chain employs TRBV12-3 or TRBV12-4 and TRBJ1-1; matching of 6 bases hints at TRBD1 as the D gene. The material sequenced was peripheral blood. The receptor was derived from a woman in her sixties or seventies with acute or convalescent COVID-19. The CDR3 region has the sequence CASSLGRGAFF. The bases read TGTGCCAGCAGTTTAGGCAGGGGAGCTTTCTTT.